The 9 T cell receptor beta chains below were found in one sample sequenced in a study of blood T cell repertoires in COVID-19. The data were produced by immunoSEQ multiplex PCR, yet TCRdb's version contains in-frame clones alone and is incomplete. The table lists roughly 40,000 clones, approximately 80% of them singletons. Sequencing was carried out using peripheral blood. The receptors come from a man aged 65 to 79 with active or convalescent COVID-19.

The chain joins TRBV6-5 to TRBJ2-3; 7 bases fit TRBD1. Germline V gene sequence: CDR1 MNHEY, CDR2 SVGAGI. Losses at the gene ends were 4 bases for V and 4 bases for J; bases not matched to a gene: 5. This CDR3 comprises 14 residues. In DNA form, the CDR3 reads TGTGCCAGCAGTTTCTCGGGACAGTCAGATACGCAGTATTTT. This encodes CASSFSGQSDTQYF.

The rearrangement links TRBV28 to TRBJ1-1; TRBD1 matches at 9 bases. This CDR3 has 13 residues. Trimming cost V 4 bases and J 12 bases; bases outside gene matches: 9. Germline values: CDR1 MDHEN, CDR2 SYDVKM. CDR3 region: CASSSLGTGRTFF. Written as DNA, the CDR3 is TGTGCCAGCAGTTCCCTCGGGACAGGGCGTACTTTCTTT.

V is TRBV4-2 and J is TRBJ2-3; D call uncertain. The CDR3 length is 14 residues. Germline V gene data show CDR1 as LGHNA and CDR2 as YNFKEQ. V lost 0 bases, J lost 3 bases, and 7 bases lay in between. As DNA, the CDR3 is TGTGCCAGCAGCCAAGAAATCGGTACAGATACGCAGTATTTT. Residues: CASSQEIGTDTQYF.

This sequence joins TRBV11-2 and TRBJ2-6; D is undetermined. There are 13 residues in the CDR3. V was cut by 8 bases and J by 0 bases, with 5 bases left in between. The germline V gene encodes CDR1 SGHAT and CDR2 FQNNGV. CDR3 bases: TGTGCCAGCTCCTTCTCTGGGGCCAACGTCCTGACTTTC. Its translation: CASSFSGANVLTF. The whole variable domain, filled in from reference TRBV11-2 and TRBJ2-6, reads EAGVAQSPRYKIIEKRQSVAFWCNPISGHATLYWYQQILGQGPKLLIQFQNNGVVDDSQLPKDRFSAERLKGVDSTLKIQPAKLEDSAVYLCASSFSGANVLTFGAGSRLTVL.

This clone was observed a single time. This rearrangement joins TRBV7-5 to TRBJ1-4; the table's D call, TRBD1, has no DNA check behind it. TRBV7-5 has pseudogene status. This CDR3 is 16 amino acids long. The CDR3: CVRSYLSRTGFGKLFF. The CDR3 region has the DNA TGTGTCAGAAGTTATCTGTCCCGGACAGGGTTCGGAAAACTGTTTTTT.

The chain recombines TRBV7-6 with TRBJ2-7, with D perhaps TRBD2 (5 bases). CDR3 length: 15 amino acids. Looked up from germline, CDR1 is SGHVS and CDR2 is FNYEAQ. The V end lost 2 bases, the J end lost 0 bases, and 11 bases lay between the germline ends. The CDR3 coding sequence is TGTGCCAGCAGCTTAAATTACGGGAACTCCTACGAGCAGTACTTC. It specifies CASSLNYGNSYEQYF.

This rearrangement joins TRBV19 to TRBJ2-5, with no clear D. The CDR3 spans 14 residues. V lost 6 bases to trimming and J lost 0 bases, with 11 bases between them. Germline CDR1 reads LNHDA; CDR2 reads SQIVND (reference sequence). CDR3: CASSIGDYQETQYF. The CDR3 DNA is TGTGCCAGTAGCATCGGAGATTACCAAGAGACCCAGTACTTC.

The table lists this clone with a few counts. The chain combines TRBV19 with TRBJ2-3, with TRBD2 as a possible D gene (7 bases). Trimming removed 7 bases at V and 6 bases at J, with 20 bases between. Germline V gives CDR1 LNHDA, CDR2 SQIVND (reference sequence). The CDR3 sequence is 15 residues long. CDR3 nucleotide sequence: TGTGCCAGTAAAGGCGGGGGCATAGTCTCGGATACGCAGTATTTT. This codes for CASKGGGIVSDTQYF.

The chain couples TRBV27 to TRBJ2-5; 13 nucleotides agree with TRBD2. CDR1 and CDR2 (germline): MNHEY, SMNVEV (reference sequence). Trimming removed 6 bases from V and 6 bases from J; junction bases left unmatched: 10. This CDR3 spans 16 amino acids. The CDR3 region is CASSPGLAGRGQTQYF. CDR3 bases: TGTGCCAGCAGCCCGGGACTAGCGGGGAGGGGACAGACCCAGTACTTC.